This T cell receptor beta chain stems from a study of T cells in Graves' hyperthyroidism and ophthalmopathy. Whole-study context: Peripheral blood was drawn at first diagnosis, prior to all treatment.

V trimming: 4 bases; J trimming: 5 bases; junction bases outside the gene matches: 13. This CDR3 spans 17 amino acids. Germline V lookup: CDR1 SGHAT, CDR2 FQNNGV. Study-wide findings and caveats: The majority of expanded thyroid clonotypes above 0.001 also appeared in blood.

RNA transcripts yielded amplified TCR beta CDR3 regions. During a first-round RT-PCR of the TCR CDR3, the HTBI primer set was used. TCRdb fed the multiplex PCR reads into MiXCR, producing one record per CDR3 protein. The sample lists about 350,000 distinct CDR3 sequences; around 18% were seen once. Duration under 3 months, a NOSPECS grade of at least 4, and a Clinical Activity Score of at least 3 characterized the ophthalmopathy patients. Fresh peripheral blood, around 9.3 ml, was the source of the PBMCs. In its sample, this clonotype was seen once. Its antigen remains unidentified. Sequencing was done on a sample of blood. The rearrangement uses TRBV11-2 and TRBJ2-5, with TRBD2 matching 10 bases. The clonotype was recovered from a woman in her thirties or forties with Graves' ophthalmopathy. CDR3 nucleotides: TGTGCCAGCAGCTCTCAAAAAAGCGGGAGGGGGCGTGAGACCCAGTACTTC. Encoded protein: CASSSQKSGRGRETQYF.